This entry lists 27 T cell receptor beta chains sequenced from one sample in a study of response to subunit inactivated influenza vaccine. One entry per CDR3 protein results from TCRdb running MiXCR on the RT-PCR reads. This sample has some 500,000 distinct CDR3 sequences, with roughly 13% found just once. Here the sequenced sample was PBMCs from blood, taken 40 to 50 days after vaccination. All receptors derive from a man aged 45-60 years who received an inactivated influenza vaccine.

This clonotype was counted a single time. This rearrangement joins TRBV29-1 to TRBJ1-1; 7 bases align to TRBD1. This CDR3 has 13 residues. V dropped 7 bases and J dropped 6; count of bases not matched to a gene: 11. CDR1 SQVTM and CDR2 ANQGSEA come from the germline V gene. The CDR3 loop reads CSAYRQGMAEAFF. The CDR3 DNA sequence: TGCAGCGCCTACAGACAGGGTATGGCTGAAGCTTTCTTT.

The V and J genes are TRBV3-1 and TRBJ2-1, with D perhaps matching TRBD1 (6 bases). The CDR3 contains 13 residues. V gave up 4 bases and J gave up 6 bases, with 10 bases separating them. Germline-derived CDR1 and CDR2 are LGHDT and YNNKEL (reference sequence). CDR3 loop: CASSLGQFNEQFF. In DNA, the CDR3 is TGTGCCAGCAGCCTGGGACAATTCAATGAGCAGTTCTTC.

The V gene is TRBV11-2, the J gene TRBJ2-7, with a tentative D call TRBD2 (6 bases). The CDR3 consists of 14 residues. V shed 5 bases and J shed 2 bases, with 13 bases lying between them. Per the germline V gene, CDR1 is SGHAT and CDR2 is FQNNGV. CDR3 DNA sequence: TGTGCCAGCAGCCCGTATCTAGCGACCTACGAGCAGTACTTC. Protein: CASSPYLATYEQYF.

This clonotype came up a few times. CDR3 sequence (DNA): TGTGCCAGCTCCCGGGACGGTAATAATTCACCCCTCCACTTT. Protein product: CASSRDGNNSPLHF. The V call is TRBV18, the J call TRBJ1-6; TRBD1 is a possible D gene (5 bases). Germline loops: CDR1 KGHSH, CDR2 LQKENI. The CDR3 has 14 amino acids. V dropped 6 bases and J dropped 5 bases, with 11 bases sitting between them.

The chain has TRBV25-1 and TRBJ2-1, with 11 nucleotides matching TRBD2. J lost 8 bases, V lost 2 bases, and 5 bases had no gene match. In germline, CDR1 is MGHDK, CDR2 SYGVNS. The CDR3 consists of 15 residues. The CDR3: CASSEVGLAGHEQFF. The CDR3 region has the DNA TGTGCCAGCAGTGAAGTAGGACTAGCGGGCCATGAGCAGTTCTTC.

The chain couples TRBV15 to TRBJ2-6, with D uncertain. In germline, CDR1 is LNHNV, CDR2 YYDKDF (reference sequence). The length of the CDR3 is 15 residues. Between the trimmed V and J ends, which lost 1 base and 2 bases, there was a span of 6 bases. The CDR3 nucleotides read TGTGCCACCAGCAGAGGGAATCCTGGGGCCAACGTCCTGACTTTC. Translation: CATSRGNPGANVLTF. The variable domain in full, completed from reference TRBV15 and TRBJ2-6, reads DAMVIQNPRYQVTQFGKPVTLSCSQTLNHNVMYWYQQKSSQAPKLLFHYYDKDFNNEADTPDNFQSRRPNTSFCFLDIRSPGLGDTAMYLCATSRGNPGANVLTFGAGSRLTVL.

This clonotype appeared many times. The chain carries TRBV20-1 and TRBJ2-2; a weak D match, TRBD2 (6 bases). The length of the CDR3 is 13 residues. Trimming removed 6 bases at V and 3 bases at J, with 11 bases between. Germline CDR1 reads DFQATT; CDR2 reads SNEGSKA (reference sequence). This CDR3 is CSAPSGDTGELFF. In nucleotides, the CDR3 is TGCAGTGCGCCGTCGGGGGACACCGGGGAGCTGTTTTTT.

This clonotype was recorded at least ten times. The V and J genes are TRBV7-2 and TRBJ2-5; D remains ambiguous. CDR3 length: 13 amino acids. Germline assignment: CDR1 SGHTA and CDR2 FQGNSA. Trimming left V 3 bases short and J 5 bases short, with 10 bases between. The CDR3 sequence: CASSFSLGETQYF. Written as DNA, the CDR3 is TGTGCCAGCAGCTTTAGTCTCGGGGAGACCCAGTACTTC.

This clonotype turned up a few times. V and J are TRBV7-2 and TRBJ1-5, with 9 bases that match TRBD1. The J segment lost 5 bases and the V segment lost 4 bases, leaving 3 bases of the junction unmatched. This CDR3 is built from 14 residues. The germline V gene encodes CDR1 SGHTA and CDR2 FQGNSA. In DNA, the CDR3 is TGTGCCAGCAGCTCTGGGACAGGGTATCAGCCCCAGCATTTT. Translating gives CASSSGTGYQPQHF.

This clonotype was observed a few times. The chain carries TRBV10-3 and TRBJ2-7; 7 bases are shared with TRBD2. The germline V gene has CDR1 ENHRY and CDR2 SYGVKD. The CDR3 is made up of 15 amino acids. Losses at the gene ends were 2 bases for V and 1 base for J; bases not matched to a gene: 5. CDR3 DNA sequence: TGTGCCATCAGTGAGGTCGGCGGGAGTTCCTACGAGCAGTACTTC. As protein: CAISEVGGSSYEQYF.

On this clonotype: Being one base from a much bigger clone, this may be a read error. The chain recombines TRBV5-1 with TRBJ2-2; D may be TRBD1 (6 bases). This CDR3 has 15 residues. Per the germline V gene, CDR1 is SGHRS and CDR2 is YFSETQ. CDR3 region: CATSLGTRNTGELFF. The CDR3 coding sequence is TGCGCCACCAGCTTGGGGACAAGGAACACCGGGGAGCTGTTTTTT.

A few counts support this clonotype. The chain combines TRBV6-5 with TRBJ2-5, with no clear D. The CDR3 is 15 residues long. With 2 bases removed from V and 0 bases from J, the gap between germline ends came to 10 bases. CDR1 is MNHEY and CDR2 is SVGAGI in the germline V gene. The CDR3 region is CASSYQPKYQETQYF. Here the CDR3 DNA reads TGTGCCAGCAGTTACCAGCCCAAATACCAAGAGACCCAGTACTTC.

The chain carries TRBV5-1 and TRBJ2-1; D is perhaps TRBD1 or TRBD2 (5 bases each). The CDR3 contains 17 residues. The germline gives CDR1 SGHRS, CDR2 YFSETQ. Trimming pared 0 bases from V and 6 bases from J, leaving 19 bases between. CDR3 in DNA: TGCGCCAGCAGCTTGGTGGGGACCGTGAGCGTCGCCAATGAGCAGTTCTTC. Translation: CASSLVGTVSVANEQFF. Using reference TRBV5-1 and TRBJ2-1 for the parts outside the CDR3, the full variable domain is KAGVTQTPRYLIKTRGQQVTLSCSPISGHRSVSWYQQTPGQGLQFLFEYFSETQRNKGNFPGRFSGRQFSNSRSEMNVSTLELGDSALYLCASSLVGTVSVANEQFFGPGTRLTVL.

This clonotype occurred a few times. The CDR3 bases are TGTGCCAGCAGGTCTGACAGTTTCGGCTACACCTTC. Translation: CASRSDSFGYTF. The rearrangement joins TRBV28 to TRBJ1-2; perhaps TRBD1 as D (5 bases). The CDR3 is 12 amino acids. Germline V gene data show CDR1 as MDHEN and CDR2 as SYDVKM. V lost 6 bases to trimming and J lost 8 bases, with 13 bases between them.

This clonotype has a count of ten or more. As DNA, the CDR3 is TGTGCCACCAGTATAGCGGGAGGTGGCACCTACAATGAGCAGTTCTTC. Translation gives CATSIAGGGTYNEQFF. V is TRBV15 and J is TRBJ2-1, with 10 nucleotides matching TRBD2. Trimming at V came to 6 bases and at J to 2 bases, leaving 7 bases not matched to a gene. The CDR3 has 16 amino acids. CDR1 is LNHNV, CDR2 YYDKDF, per germline (reference sequence).

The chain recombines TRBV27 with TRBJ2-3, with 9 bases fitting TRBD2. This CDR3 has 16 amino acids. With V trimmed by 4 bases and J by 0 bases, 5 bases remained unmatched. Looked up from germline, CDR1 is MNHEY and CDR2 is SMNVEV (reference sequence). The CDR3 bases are TGTGCCAGCAGTTCTCCGGGACTAGCTAGCACAGATACGCAGTATTTT. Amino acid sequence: CASSSPGLASTDTQYF.

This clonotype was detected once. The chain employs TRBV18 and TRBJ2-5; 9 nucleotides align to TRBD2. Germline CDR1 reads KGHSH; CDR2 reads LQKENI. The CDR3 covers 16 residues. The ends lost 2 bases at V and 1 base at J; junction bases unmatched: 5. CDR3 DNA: TGTGCCAGCTCACCATTAGCGGGGGCCCTCCAAGAGACCCAGTACTTC. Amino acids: CASSPLAGALQETQYF.

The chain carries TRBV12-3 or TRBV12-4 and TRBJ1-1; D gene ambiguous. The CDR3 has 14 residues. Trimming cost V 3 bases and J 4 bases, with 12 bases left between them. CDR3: CASSLYFGGTEAFF. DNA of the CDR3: TGTGCCAGCAGTTTGTACTTCGGTGGCACTGAAGCTTTCTTT.

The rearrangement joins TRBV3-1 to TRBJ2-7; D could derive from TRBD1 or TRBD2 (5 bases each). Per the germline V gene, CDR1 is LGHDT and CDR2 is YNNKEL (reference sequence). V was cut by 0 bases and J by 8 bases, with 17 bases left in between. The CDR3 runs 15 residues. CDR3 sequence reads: CASSQDVGRGVQQYF. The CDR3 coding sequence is TGTGCCAGCAGCCAAGATGTGGGACGTGGAGTGCAGCAGTACTTC.

The CDR3 is CASSDKRGLGTTGELFF. DNA for the CDR3: TGTGCCAGCAGTGATAAGCGGGGGTTGGGCACGACCGGGGAGCTGTTTTTT. This rearrangement joins TRBV2 to TRBJ2-2, with 8 bases aligning to TRBD2. The V and J ends lost 3 bases and 5 bases, in that order; junction bases with no gene match: 11. The CDR3 consists of 17 residues. Germline loops: CDR1 SNHLY, CDR2 FYNNEI. Drawing the rest from reference TRBV2 and TRBJ2-2, the complete variable domain is EPEVTQTPSHQVTQMGQEVILRCVPISNHLYFYWYRQILGQKVEFLVSFYNNEISEKSEIFDDQFSVERPDGSNFTLKIRSTKLEDSAMYFCASSDKRGLGTTGELFFGEGSRLTVL.

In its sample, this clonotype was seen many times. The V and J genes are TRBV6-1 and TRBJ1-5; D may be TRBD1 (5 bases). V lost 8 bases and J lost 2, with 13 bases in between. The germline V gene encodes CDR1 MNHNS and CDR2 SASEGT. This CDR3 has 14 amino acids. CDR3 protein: CASSRGSGNQPQHF. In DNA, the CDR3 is TGTGCCAGCTCGAGGGGAAGCGGCAATCAGCCCCAGCATTTT.

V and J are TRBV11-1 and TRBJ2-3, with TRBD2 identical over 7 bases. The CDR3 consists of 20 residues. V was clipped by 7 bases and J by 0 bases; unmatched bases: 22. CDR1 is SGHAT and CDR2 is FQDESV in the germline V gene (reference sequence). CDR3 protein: CASNQILLGSSGISTDTQYF. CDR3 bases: TGTGCCAGCAACCAAATCCTCTTGGGGTCTAGCGGAATTAGCACAGATACGCAGTATTTT.

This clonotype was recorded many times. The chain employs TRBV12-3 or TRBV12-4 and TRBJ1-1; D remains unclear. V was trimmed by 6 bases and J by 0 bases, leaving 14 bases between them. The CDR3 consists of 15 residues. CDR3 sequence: CASSRRRVMNTEAFF. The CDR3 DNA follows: TGTGCCAGCAGCCGAAGAAGGGTCATGAACACTGAAGCTTTCTTT.

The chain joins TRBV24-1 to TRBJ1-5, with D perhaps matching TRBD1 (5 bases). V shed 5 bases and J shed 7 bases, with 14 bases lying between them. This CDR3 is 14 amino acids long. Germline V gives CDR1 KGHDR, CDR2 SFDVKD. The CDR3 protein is CATSGSPQGQPQHF. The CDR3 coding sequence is TGTGCCACCAGTGGTTCACCGCAGGGCCAGCCCCAGCATTTT.

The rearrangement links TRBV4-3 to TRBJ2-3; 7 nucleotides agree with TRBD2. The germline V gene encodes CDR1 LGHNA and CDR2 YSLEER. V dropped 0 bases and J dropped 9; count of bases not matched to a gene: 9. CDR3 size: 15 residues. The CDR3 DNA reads TGCGCCAGCAGCCAAGATCCGTCGGCGGGGGTGACGCAGTATTTT. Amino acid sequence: CASSQDPSAGVTQYF.

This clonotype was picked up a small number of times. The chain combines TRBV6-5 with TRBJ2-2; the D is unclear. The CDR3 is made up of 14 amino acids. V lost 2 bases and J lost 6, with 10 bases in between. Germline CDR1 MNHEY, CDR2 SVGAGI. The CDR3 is CASSYSADPGELFF. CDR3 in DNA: TGTGCCAGCAGTTACAGCGCCGACCCCGGGGAGCTGTTTTTT.

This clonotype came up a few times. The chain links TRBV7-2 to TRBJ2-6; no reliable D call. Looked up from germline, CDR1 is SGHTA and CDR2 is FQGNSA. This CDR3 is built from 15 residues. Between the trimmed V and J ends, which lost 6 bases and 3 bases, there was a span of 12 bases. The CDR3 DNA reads TGTGCCAGCAGTAAGATAAGAGGTGGGGCCAACGTCCTGACTTTC. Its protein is CASSKIRGGANVLTF.